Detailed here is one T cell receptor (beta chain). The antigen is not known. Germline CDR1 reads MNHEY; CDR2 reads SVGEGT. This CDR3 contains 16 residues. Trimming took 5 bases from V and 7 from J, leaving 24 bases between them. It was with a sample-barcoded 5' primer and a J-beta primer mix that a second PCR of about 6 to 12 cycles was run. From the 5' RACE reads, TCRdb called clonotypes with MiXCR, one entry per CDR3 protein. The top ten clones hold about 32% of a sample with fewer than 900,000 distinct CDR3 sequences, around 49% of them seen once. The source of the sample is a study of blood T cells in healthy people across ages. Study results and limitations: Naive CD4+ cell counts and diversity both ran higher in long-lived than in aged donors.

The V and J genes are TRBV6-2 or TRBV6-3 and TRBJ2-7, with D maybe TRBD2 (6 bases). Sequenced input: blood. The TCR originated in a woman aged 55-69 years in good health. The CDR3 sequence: CASSTPRAGAYNEQYF. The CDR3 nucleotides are TGTGCCAGCAGTACCCCGAGAGCGGGCGCCTACAATGAGCAGTACTTC.